This record covers a single T cell receptor beta chain. The table came from immunoSEQ multiplex PCR; TCRdb's copy has only in-frame clones and leaves some out. The sample lists fewer than 500,000 clones; about nine tenths were seen once. The CDR3 loop spans 15 amino acids. Germline CDR1 reads SGHVS; CDR2 reads FNYEAQ. V lost 5 bases to trimming and J lost 0 bases, with 13 bases between them. These data come from a study of blood T cell repertoires in COVID-19. Sequencing was done on a sample of PBMCs or T cells enriched from blood (not recorded which). The TCR originated in a woman aged 18-29 years who had recovered from COVID-19. This rearrangement joins TRBV7-6 to TRBJ2-5; D is perhaps TRBD2 (6 bases). CDR3 in DNA: TGTGCCAGCAGCGACTACCGGGACTACCAAGAGACCCAGTACTTC. It yields the protein CASSDYRDYQETQYF.